This T cell receptor (beta chain) was captured by sequencing in a study of post-analysis software for immune sequencing data. Study-level background: Courses of disease covered relapsing-remitting, secondary progressive and progressive-relapsing multiple sclerosis. Study outcomes and limitations: Strong same-batch co-clustering of samples appeared with F measure clustering. The study found significantly lower normalized Chao1 diversity in multiple sclerosis patients than in controls. In patients, about five TRBV segments were more frequent than in controls, with TRBV5-6, TRBV5-1 and TRBV20-1 among them.

On this clonotype itself: Its target is not known. A single base separates this from a much larger clone, so it may be a read error.

Germline V gives CDR1 SGHRS, CDR2 YFSETQ. The V end was cut by 1 base, the J end by 11 bases, with 15 bases between. The CDR3 runs to 13 residues. Unique molecular identifiers had been added to the TCR beta cDNA libraries. Roughly 500,000 cDNA molecules were obtained from approximately 1 to 10 million T cells. TCRdb ran MiXCR on the PCR reads and lists one entry per CDR3 protein. The data contain about 200,000 distinct CDR3 sequences, over 25% of them singletons. The sample taken for sequencing was blood. The TCR was taken from a girl between 2 and 17 years old with multiple sclerosis. The chain employs TRBV5-1 and TRBJ2-5, with D hard to call. CDR3 sequence (DNA): TGCGCCAGCAGCTTGTCCACTGACAATGAGCAGTACTTC. This codes for CASSLSTDNEQYF. The whole variable domain, remainder taken from reference TRBV5-1 and TRBJ2-5, is KAGVTQTPRYLIKTRGQQVTLSCSPISGHRSVSWYQQTPGQGLQFLFEYFSETQRNKGNFPGRFSGRQFSNSRSEMNVSTLELGDSALYLCASSLSTDNEQYFGPGTRLLVL.